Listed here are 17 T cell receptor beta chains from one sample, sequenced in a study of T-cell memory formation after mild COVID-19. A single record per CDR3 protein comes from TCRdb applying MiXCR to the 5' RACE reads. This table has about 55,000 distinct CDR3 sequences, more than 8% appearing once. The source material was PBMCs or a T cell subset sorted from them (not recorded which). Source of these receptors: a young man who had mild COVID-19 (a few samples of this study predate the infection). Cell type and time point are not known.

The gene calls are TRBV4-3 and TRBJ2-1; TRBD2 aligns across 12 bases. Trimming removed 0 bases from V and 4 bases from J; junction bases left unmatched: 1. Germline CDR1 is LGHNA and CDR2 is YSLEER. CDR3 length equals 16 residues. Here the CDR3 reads CASSQETSGGYNEQFF. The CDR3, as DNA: TGCGCCAGCAGCCAAGAAACTAGCGGGGGGTACAATGAGCAGTTCTTC.

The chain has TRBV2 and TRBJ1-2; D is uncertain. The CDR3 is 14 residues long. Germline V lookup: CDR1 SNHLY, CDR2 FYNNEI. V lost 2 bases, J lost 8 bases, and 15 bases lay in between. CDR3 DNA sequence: TGTGCCAGCAGTGAAAGGCTGACGGGGTTGGGCTACACCTTC. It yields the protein CASSERLTGLGYTF. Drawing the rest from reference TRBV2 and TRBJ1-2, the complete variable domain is EPEVTQTPSHQVTQMGQEVILRCVPISNHLYFYWYRQILGQKVEFLVSFYNNEISEKSEIFDDQFSVERPDGSNFTLKIRSTKLEDSAMYFCASSERLTGLGYTFGSGTRLTVV.

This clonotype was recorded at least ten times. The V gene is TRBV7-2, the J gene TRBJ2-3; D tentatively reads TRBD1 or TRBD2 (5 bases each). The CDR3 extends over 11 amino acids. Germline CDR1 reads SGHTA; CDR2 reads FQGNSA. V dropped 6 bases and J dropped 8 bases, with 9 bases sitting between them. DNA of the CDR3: TGTGCCAGCAGTCTGAGGGGTACGCAGTATTTT. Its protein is CASSLRGTQYF.

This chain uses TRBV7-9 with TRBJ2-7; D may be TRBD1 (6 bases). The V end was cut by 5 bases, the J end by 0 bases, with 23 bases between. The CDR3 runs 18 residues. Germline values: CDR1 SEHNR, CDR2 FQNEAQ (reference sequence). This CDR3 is CASSLRGTSRCPSYEQYV. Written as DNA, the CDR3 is TGTGCCAGCAGCCTTCGAGGGACATCCCGTTGCCCCTCCTACGAGCAGTACGTC.

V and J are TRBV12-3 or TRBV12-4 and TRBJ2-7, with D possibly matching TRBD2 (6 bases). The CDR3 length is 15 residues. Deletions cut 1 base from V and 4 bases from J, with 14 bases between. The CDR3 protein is CASSLEAGGGYEQYV. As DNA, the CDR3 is TGTGCCAGCAGTTTAGAGGCCGGGGGTGGGTACGAGCAGTACGTC.

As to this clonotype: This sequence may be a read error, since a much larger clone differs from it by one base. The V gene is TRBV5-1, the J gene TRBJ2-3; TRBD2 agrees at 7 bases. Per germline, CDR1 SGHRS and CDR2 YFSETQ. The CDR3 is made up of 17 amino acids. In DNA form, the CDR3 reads TGCGCCTGCAGCTTGGCTGTTACGGGGGGACTCACAGATACGCAGTATTTT. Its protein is CACSLAVTGGLTDTQYF. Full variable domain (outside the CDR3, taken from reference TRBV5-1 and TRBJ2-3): KAGVTQTPRYLIKTRGQQVTLSCSPISGHRSVSWYQQTPGQGLQFLFEYFSETQRNKGNFPGRFSGRQFSNSRSEMNVSTLELGDSALYLCACSLAVTGGLTDTQYFGPGTRLTVL.

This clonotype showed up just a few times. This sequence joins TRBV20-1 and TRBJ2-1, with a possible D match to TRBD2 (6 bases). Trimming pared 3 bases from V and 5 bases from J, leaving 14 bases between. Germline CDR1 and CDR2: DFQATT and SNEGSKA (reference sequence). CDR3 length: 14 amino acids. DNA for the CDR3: TGCAGTGCTAGTTTACTAGCAGACCACAATGAGCAGTTCTTC. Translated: CSASLLADHNEQFF.

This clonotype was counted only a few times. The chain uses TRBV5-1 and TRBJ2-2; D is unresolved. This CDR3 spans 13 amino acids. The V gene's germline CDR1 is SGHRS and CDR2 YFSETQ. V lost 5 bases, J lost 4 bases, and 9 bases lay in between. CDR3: CASSLIPTGELFF. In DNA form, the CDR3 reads TGCGCCAGCAGTCTAATTCCCACCGGGGAGCTGTTTTTT. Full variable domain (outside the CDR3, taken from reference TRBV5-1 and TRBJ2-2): KAGVTQTPRYLIKTRGQQVTLSCSPISGHRSVSWYQQTPGQGLQFLFEYFSETQRNKGNFPGRFSGRQFSNSRSEMNVSTLELGDSALYLCASSLIPTGELFFGEGSRLTVL.

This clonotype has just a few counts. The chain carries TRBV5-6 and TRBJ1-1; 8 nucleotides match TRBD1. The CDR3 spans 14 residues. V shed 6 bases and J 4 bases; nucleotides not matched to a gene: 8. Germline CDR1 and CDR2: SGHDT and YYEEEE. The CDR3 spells CASTRTGNFTEAFF. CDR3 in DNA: TGTGCCAGCACCCGGACAGGGAATTTCACTGAAGCTTTCTTT.

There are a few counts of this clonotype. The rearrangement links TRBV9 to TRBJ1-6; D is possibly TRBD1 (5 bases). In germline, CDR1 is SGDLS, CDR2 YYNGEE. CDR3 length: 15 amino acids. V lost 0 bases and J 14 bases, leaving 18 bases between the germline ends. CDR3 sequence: CASSVDTTGTATLHF. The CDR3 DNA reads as TGTGCCAGCAGCGTAGATACTACGGGGACCGCCACCCTCCACTTT.

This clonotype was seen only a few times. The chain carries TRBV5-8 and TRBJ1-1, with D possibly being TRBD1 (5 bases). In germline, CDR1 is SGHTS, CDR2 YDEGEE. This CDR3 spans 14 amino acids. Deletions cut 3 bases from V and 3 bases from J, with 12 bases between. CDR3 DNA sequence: TGTGCCAGCAGCTGGCTCGGGGGGGACACTGAAGCTTTCTTT. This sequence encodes CASSWLGGDTEAFF.

The DNA of the CDR3 is TGCAGTATGATTAGCGTGGGGGGGGCAGGTGAGCAGTTCTTC. Encoded protein: CSMISVGGAGEQFF. V is TRBV20-1 and J is TRBJ2-1; D possibly corresponds to TRBD2 (7 bases). Trimming took off 8 bases at V and 9 bases at J, with 23 bases between the two ends. CDR1 is DFQATT and CDR2 is SNEGSKA in the germline V gene (reference sequence). This CDR3 is built from 14 residues.

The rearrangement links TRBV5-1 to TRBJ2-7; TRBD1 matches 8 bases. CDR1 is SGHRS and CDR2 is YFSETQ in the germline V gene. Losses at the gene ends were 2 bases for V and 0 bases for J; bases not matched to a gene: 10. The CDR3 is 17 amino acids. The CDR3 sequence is CASSFHVGQGASYEQYF. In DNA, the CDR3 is TGCGCCAGCAGCTTCCATGTAGGGCAGGGGGCCTCCTACGAGCAGTACTTC.

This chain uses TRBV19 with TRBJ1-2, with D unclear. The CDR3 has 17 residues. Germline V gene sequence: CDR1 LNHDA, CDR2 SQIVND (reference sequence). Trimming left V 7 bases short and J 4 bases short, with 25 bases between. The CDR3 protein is CASMTLSGVFNSYGYTF. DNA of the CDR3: TGTGCCAGTATGACTCTTTCCGGTGTTTTCAACTCCTATGGCTACACCTTC.

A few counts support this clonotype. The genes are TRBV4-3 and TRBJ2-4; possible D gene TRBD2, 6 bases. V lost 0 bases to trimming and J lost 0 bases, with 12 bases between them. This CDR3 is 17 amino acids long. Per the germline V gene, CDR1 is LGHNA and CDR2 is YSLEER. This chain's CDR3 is CASSQDWVAVAKNIQYF. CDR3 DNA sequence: TGCGCCAGCAGCCAAGATTGGGTAGCGGTAGCCAAAAACATTCAGTACTTC.

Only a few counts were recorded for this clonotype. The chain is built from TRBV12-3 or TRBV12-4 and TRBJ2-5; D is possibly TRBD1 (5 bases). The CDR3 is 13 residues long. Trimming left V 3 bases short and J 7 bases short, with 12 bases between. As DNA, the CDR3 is TGTGCCAGCAGTTTGAGGAGCCAGGGGACCCAGTACTTC. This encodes CASSLRSQGTQYF.

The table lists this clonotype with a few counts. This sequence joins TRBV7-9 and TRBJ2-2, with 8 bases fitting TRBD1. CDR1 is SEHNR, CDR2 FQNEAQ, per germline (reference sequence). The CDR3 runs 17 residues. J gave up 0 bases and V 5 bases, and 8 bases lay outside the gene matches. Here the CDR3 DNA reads TGTGCCAGCAGCCAGGGGGCAGGCGAAACGAACACCGGGGAGCTGTTTTTT. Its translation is CASSQGAGETNTGELFF.